This T cell receptor beta chain emerged from a study of PD-1 blockade in classical Hodgkin lymphoma (dated by TCRdb to the early 2020s). Describing the broader study: A peripheral blood immune signature of response to PD-1 blockade in classical Hodgkin lymphoma was defined using TCR beta sequencing and CyTOF. The full study reports these points: The study was restricted to a single clinical trial cohort, and the causes of repertoire differences, possibly disease activity or prior therapy, were left undefined. Newly diagnosed patients were reported to have lower baseline TCR diversity than healthy donors, and relapsed/refractory patients were reported to have lower baseline TCR diversity still.

The meaning of the sample's time point label: newly diagnosed, previously untreated cHL patient sample. Using a Miltenyi CD8+ T cell isolation kit, CD8+ T cells were purified from thawed PBMCs through magnetic negative selection. As a comparison group for the relapsed/refractory trial patients, PBMCs from patients with newly diagnosed, previously untreated classical Hodgkin lymphoma were sequenced. After peripheral blood was drawn into 8 mL Vacutainer Cell Preparation Tubes, PBMCs were isolated by centrifugation and then cryopreserved. Purified CD4+ and CD8+ fractions were prepared only for cases where an additional PBMC sample was available. Magnetically labelled cells were removed on LS columns in a quadroMACS separator, and the flow-through was retained as the purified fraction. To note about this clone: This clone's antigen is unknown. Per-base quality was not reported, and no clone a single base away is much larger than it.

The Qiagen DNeasy kit was used to extract genomic DNA both from unsorted PBMCs and from the negatively selected CD4+ and CD8+ fractions. TCR beta CDR3 regions were amplified by immunoSEQ multiplex PCR using primers annealing to V and J segments. A synthetic immune receptor repertoire was used to minimize amplification bias, and any residual bias was removed computationally once sequencing was done. As for the original processing: Repertoire diversity was quantified as the Shannon entropy index using custom Python scripts. Unsorted, CD4+ and CD8+ repertoires were examined separately, except in combined analyses, for which CD4+ and CD8+ sequences were merged in silico. Here the immuneACCESS table is served through TCRdb, limited to in-frame sequences with V and J called. Missing clones are a known gap in these copies; in checked studies unresolved V genes cover under half, and the rest lacks a known reason. That table gives V, J and clone size, and the DNA gave D and trimming. This sample has some 15,000 clones in its table, and 91% of those were observed once. Around 6.2% of the sample is in the top ten clones.

From the germline V gene, CDR1 is SGDLS and CDR2 is YYNGEE. The CDR3 starts with the cysteine, ends with the phenylalanine, and has 15 residues. The kept DNA is CDR3 alone, 45 bases in frame from the first base. V ends up 0 bases short and J 5 bases short, with an unmatched junction base count of 3. This sequence originates from a human donor with classical Hodgkin lymphoma. The chain employs TRBV9 and TRBJ2-2; 8 bases in the middle match TRBD2. The sequencing sample was made of CD8+ T cells from blood. The CDR3 protein is CASSVEAGGTGELFF. The DNA is as follows: TGTGCCAGCAGCGTAGAGGCGGGAGGTACCGGGGAGCTGTTTTTT.